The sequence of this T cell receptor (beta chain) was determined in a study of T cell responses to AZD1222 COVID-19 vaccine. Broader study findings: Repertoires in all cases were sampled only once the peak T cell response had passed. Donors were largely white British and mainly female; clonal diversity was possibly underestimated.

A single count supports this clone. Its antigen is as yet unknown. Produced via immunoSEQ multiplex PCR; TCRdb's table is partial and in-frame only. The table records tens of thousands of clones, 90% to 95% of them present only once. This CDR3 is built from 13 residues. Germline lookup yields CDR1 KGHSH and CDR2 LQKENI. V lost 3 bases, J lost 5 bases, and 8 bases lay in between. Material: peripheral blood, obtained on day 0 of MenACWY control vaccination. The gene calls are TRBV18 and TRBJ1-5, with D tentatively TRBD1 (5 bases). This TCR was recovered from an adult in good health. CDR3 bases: TGTGCCAGCTCACCCGGGGCGGATCAGCCCCAGCATTTT. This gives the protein CASSPGADQPQHF.